This T cell receptor (beta chain) was obtained from a study of identical twins. Using its own MiXCR run on the 5' RACE reads, TCRdb lists one record per CDR3 protein. Of 510,000 or so distinct CDR3 sequences listed, around 15% were seen once; the top ten hold 0.44%. Healthy Caucasians, and only they, were the donors. The CDR3 has 13 amino acids. CDR1 DFQATT and CDR2 SNEGSKA come from the germline V gene (reference sequence). V was clipped by 8 bases and J by 7 bases, with 18 bases between them. Separately, the same data were catalogued under a study of yellow fever vaccine responses in identical twins.

This receptor was taken from a woman between 18 and 30 years old in good health. The gene calls are TRBV20-1 and TRBJ2-1; a weak D match, TRBD1 (5 bases). The sample comprised CD4+ T cells sorted from blood. The CDR3 DNA sequence: TGCAGTTCAGACAGTCCCCATGGGAATGAGCAGTTCTTC. It is translated as CSSDSPHGNEQFF.